The present entry profiles one T cell receptor (beta chain) with its context. The sample originates from a study of blood T cell repertoires in COVID-19. Study-level background: PBMCs, B-cell-depleted T cells, or T cells provided the cDNA or gDNA that made up the material.

The table came from immunoSEQ multiplex PCR; TCRdb's copy has only in-frame clones and leaves some out. The repertoire holds hundreds of thousands of clones, with 86% as singletons. Germline assignment: CDR1 SQVTM and CDR2 ANQGSEA. The CDR3 loop spans 16 amino acids. J lost 6 bases, V lost 6 bases, and 11 bases had no gene match. V usage is TRBV29-1 and J usage is TRBJ2-2, with 12 bases aligning to TRBD2. Sequencing was done on a sample of peripheral blood. This sequence was found in a woman in her twenties or thirties who had recovered from COVID-19. This CDR3 reads CSVASGRAGGSGELFF. CDR3 nucleotide sequence: TGCAGCGTCGCTAGCGGGAGGGCTGGGGGATCCGGGGAGCTGTTTTTT.